These 11 T cell receptor beta chains originate from one sample sequenced in a study of shared clonotypes between healthy human individuals. Repertoires were generated with immunoSEQ multiplex PCR, while TCRdb's copy carries only in-frame clones and drops some. The data show 2 million to 2.5 million clones, over 90% seen once. The specimen sequenced was naive CD4+ T cells from PBMCs. Sample subset: CD45RA+ positively selected. The receptors here all came from a man aged 18-30 years in good health. Some clones in this sample may be carry-over from other donors' samples.

The V call is TRBV7-9, the J call TRBJ1-4; weak D call: TRBD1 (6 bases). CDR1 is SEHNR, CDR2 FQNEAQ, per germline (reference sequence). The V end lost 2 bases, the J end lost 3 bases, and 16 bases lay between the germline ends. The CDR3 length is 17 residues. Written as DNA, the CDR3 is TGTGCCAGCAGCTTAAAGGCTTCGGCAGGGGCTAATGAAAAACTGTTTTTT. It specifies CASSLKASAGANEKLFF.

This rearrangement joins TRBV7-2 to TRBJ1-5; D ambiguous. This CDR3 has 14 amino acids. The germline CDR1 and CDR2 sequences are SGHTA and FQGNSA. V was clipped by 1 base and J by 3 bases, with 7 bases between them. The CDR3 DNA is TGTGCCAGCAGCTTAGGGCGGGTCAATCAGCCCCAGCATTTT. Encoded protein: CASSLGRVNQPQHF.

This rearrangement joins TRBV19 to TRBJ2-7, with D possibly being TRBD1 (5 bases). Trimming removed 5 bases at V and 0 bases at J, with 14 bases between. The length of the CDR3 is 15 residues. In germline, CDR1 is LNHDA, CDR2 SQIVND (reference sequence). The chain's CDR3 is CASSVGRASSYEQYF. The DNA for the CDR3 is TGTGCCAGTAGTGTCGGCAGGGCCAGCTCCTACGAGCAGTACTTC.

The chain is built from TRBV4-1 and TRBJ1-1; D gene unclear. Trimming cost V 1 base and J 4 bases, with 10 bases left between them. The length of the CDR3 is 14 residues. The V gene's germline CDR1 is MGHRA and CDR2 YSYEKL. The CDR3 nucleotides are TGCGCCAGCAGCCAAGGGTTGGTACTCACTGAAGCTTTCTTT. Residues: CASSQGLVLTEAFF.

This chain uses TRBV18 with TRBJ2-6; 8 positions match TRBD1. CDR1 is KGHSH and CDR2 is LQKENI in the germline V gene. The CDR3 is 14 residues long. J gave up 13 bases and V 6 bases, and 11 bases lay outside the gene matches. CDR3 in amino acids: CASSLTGTGTVLTF. CDR3 in DNA: TGTGCCAGCTCCCTTACGGGGACAGGCACGGTCCTGACTTTC.

This chain links TRBV2 with TRBJ1-4; D unresolved. The V gene lost 3 bases and the J gene lost 4 bases, with 9 bases spanning the gap. The CDR3 is made up of 14 amino acids. Germline CDR1 SNHLY, CDR2 FYNNEI. The CDR3 sequence is CASSDSSYNEKLFF. The CDR3 DNA follows: TGTGCCAGCAGTGATTCGTCCTATAATGAAAAACTGTTTTTT.

The chain has TRBV11-2 and TRBJ1-2; D call uncertain. Germline V CDR1 and CDR2: SGHAT, FQNNGV. Trimming shortened V by 6 bases and J by 4 bases, and 15 bases separated the two germline ends. The CDR3 runs to 14 residues. CDR3 sequence (DNA): TGTGCCAGCAGTTTTACCTGGGCTGGCTATGGCTACACCTTC. This codes for CASSFTWAGYGYTF.

The genes are TRBV5-1 and TRBJ1-2; 9 bases match TRBD1. J lost 0 bases, V lost 4 bases, and 10 bases had no gene match. The CDR3 loop spans 17 amino acids. Germline CDR1 is SGHRS and CDR2 is YFSETQ. CDR3: CASSDRQGGFSNYGYTF. Here the CDR3 DNA reads TGCGCCAGCAGCGACCGACAGGGGGGTTTTTCTAACTATGGCTACACCTTC.

The chain uses TRBV28 and TRBJ2-7; 8 nucleotides align to TRBD1. In germline, CDR1 is MDHEN, CDR2 SYDVKM. With V trimmed by 6 bases and J by 0 bases, 7 bases remained unmatched. This CDR3 is 15 amino acids long. The CDR3 DNA sequence: TGTGCCAGCAGAACCGGGACAGGACTCTCCTACGAGCAGTACTTC. Translated: CASRTGTGLSYEQYF.

V is TRBV6-1 and J is TRBJ1-5, with a possible D match to TRBD1 (5 bases). Germline V gene sequence: CDR1 MNHNS, CDR2 SASEGT. Trimming took 6 bases from V and 2 from J, leaving 14 bases between them. The CDR3 totals 15 residues. CDR3 region: CASRGEPAGNQPQHF. In nucleotides, the CDR3 is TGTGCCAGCAGGGGGGAGCCTGCCGGCAATCAGCCCCAGCATTTT.

The chain carries TRBV29-1 and TRBJ1-2; D ambiguous. CDR1 SQVTM and CDR2 ANQGSEA come from the germline V gene. V was pared by 6 bases and J by 7 bases, with 18 bases between. There are 13 residues in the CDR3. Written as DNA, the CDR3 is TGCAGCGTAGCCCGAGGGTTGTCGACTGGCTACACCTTC. Its protein is CSVARGLSTGYTF.